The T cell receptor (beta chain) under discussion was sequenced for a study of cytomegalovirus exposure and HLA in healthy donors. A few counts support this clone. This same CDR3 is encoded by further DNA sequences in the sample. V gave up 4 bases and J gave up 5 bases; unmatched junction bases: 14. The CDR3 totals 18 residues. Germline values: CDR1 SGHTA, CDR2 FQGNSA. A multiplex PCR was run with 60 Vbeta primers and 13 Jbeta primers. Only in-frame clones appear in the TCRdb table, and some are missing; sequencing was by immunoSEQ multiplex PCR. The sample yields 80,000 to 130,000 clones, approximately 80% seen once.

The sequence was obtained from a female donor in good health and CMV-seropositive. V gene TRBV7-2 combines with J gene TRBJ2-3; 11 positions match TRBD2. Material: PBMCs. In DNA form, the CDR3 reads TGTGCCAGCAGCTATTCCGGGACTAGCGGAGGGCGGAGAGATACGCAGTATTTT. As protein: CASSYSGTSGGRRDTQYF.